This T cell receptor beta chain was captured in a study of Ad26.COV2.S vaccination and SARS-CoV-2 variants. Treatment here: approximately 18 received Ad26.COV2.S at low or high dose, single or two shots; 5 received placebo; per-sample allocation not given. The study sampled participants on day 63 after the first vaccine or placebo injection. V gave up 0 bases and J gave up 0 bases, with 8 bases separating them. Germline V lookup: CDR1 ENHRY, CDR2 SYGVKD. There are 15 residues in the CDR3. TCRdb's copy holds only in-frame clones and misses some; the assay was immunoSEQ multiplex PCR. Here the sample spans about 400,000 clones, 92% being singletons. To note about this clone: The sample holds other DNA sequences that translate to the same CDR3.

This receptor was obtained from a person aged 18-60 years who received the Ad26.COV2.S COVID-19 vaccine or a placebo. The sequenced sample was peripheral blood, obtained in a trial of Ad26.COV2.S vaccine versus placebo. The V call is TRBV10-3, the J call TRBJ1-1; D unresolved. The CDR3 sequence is CAISESVVLNTEAFF. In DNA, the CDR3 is TGTGCCATCAGTGAGTCGGTGGTTCTGAACACTGAAGCTTTCTTT.